This TCR beta chain came from a study of early T cells in non-severe SARS-CoV-2 infection. Germline V lookup: CDR1 SGHNT, CDR2 YYREEE (reference sequence). V trimming: 4 bases; J trimming: 3 bases; junction bases outside the gene matches: 6. This CDR3 region has 14 residues. Each CDR3 protein gets one entry after TCRdb re-called the 5' RACE reads with MiXCR. The data hold 50,000 to 85,000 distinct CDR3 sequences, with less than 9.5% observed a single time. The chain has TRBV5-4 and TRBJ2-7; 8 nucleotides line up with TRBD2. This receptor was taken from an adult who was a healthcare worker with PCR-confirmed SARS-CoV-2 infection or an uninfected control (not recorded which). Input material: whole blood. The CDR3 region is CASSRTSSGYEQYF. The CDR3, as DNA: TGTGCCAGCAGCCGGACTAGCTCGGGCTACGAGCAGTACTTC.